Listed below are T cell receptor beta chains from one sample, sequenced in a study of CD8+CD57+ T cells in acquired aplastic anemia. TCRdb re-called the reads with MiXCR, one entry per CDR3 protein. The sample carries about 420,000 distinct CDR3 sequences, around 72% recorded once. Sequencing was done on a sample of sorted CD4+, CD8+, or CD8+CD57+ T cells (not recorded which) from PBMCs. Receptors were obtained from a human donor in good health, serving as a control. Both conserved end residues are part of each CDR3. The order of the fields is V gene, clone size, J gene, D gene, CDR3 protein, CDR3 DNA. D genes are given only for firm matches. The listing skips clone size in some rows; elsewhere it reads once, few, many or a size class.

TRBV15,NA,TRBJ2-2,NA,CASSSGRITGELFF,TGTGCCAGCAGCTCGGGACGCATCACCGGGGAGCTGTTTTTT
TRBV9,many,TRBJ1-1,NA,CASSLQQRVTEAFF,TGTGCCAGCAGCCTACAACAAAGGGTCACTGAAGCTTTCTTT
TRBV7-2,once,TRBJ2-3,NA,CASSLVSVTDTEAQYF,TGTGCCAGCAGCTTAGTGAGTGTTACAGACACTGAAGCTCAGTATTTT
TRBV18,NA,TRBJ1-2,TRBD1,CASSLGRTGTDNYGYTF,TGTGCCAGCTCACTCGGGAGAACCGGGACAGATAACTATGGCTACACCTTC
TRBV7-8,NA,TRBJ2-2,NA,CATSRALRGVTGELFF,TGTGCCACCAGCAGAGCTCTAAGGGGGGTGACCGGGGAGCTGTTTTTT
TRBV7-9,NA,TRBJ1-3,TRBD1,CASRWTGVGNTKYF,TGTGCCAGCAGGTGGACAGGGGTCGGAAACACCAAATATTTT
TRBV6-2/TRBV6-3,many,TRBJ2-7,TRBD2,CASSYSRLAGGTYTYEQYF,TGTGCCAGCAGTTACTCGCGGCTAGCGGGGGGGACGTACACCTACGAGCAGTACTTC
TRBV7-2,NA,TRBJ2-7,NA,CASSPRGFGETQYYF,TGTGCCAGCAGCCCTCGAGGGTTTGGGGAGACCCAGTACTACTTC
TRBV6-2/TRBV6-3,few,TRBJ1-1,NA,CASSYSYSMNTEAFF,TGTGCCAGCAGTTACTCTTACAGCATGAACACTGAAGCTTTCTTT
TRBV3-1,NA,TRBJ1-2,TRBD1,CASSQGTGEKSNYGYTF,TGTGCCAGCAGCCAAGGGACAGGGGAAAAGTCTAACTATGGCTACACCTTC
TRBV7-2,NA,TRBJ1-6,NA,CASSLGWEYGSLHF,TGTGCCAGCAGCTTAGGGTGGGAGTATGGCTCCCTCCACTTT
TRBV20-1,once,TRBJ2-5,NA,CSAGRGRPSKTQYF,TGCAGTGCTGGCCGGGGACGCCCTAGCAAGACCCAGTACTTC
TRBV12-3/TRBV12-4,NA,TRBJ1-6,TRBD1,CASSPTWTGGSPLHF,TGTGCCAGCAGCCCTACTTGGACAGGGGGCTCACCCCTCCACTTT
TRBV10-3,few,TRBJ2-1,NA,CAISSVDEQFF,TGTGCCATCAGCTCCGTCGATGAGCAGTTCTTC
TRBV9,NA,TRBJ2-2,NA,CASSVGPAGTRTELFF,TGTGCCAGCAGCGTAGGGCCTGCAGGTACGCGCACAGAGCTGTTTTTT
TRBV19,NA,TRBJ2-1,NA,CASSINRGYKGHYF,TGTGCCAGTAGTATTAATCGGGGGTACAAAGGGCACTACTTC
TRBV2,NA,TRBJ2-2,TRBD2,CASSVTSGNTGEGFF,TGTGCCAGCAGTGTGACTAGCGGTAACACCGGGGAGGGGTTTTTT
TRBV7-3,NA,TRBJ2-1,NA,CASSVCRGSEQFF,TGTGCCAGCAGCGTTTGCAGAGGGTCTGAGCAGTTCTTC
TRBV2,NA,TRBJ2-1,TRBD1,CASSAYGTGLDEQFF,TGTGCCAGCAGTGCGTACGGGACAGGGCTGGATGAGCAGTTCTTC
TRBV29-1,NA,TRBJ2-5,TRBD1,CSGTTGVQETQYF,TGCAGCGGTACTACAGGGGTCCAAGAGACCCAGTACTTC
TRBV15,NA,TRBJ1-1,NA,CASSKERNTEAFF,TGTGCTAGCAGCAAGGAGAGGAACACTGAAGCTTTCTTT
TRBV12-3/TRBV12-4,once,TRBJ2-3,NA,CASTPEGGYTDTQYF,TGTGCCAGCACCCCGGAGGGGGGTTACACAGATACGCAGTATTTT
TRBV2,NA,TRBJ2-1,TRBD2,CASSVAGGPGEQFF,TGTGCCAGCAGTGTGGCGGGGGGGCCCGGTGAGCAGTTCTTC
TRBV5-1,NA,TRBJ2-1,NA,CASSLEHGDEQFF,TGCGCCAGCAGCTTGGAACATGGGGATGAGCAGTTCTTC
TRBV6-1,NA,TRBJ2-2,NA,CASSEGASTGELFF,TGTGCCAGCAGTGAGGGGGCGAGCACCGGGGAGCTGTTTTTT
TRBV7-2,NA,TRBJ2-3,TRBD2,CASSLARGVDEQYYF,TGTGCCAGCAGCTTAGCCCGGGGGGTCGACGAGCAGTACTATTTT
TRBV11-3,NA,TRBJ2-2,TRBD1,CASSKPGQGLTGELFF,TGTGCCAGCAGCAAACCGGGACAGGGGTTAACCGGGGAGCTGTTTTTT
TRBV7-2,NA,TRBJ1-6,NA,CASLSHKRGGNTFHF,TGTGCCAGCCTTTCGCACAAGAGGGGAGGCAACACCTTCCACTTT
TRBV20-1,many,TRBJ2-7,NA,CSARLGLPYEQYF,TGCAGTGCTAGGCTGGGCTTGCCCTACGAGCAGTACTTC
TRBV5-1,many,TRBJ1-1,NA,CASNPDGGTEAFF,TGCGCCAGCAACCCTGATGGAGGCACTGAAGCTTTCTTT
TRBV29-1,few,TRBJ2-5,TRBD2,CSVEPAGGQETQYF,TGCAGCGTTGAACCAGCGGGAGGCCAAGAGACCCAGTACTTC
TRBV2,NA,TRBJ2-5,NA,CASSEYGLATETQYF,TGTGCCAGCAGTGAATACGGGCTAGCGACGGAGACCCAGTACTTC
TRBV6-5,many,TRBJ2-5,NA,CASIYGPQETQYF,TGTGCCAGCATTTACGGGCCCCAAGAGACCCAGTACTTC
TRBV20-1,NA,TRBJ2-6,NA,CSAALGTGNTNVLTF,TGCAGTGCTGCTCTGGGCACTGGAAACACCAACGTCCTGACTTTC
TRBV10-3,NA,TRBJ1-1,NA,CAIKLQGGSTEAFF,TGTGCCATCAAGCTACAGGGAGGGTCCACTGAAGCTTTCTTT
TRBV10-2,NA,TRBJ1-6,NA,CASRTVANNSPLHF,TGCGCCAGCAGAACTGTGGCAAATAATTCACCCCTCCATTTT
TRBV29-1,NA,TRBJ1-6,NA,CSVYLTGNSPLLF,TGCAGCGTCTACTTAACGGGAAATTCACCCCTCCTCTTT
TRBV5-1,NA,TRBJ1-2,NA,CASSETDDEGYTF,TGTGCCAGCAGTGAAACAGACGACGAAGGCTACACCTTC
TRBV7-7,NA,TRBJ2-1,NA,CASSLALLHDEQFF,TGTGCCAGCAGCTTGGCACTGCTGCACGATGAGCAGTTCTTC
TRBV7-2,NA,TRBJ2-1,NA,CASSIGLHNEQFF,TGTGCCAGCAGTATAGGTCTGCACAATGAGCAGTTCTTC
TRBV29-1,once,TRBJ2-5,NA,CSAGGPGTQYF,TGCAGCGCCGGTGGGCCCGGGACCCAGTACTTC
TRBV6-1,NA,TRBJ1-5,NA,CATGWPNQPQHF,TGTGCCACCGGATGGCCCAATCAGCCCCAGCATTTT
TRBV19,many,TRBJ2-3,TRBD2,CASSKLAGGLADTQYF,TGTGCCAGTAGCAAACTAGCGGGGGGGCTCGCAGATACGCAGTATTTT
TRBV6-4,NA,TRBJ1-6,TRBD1,CASRERDSLYNSPLHF,TGTGCCAGCAGGGAGCGGGACAGCTTATATAATTCACCCCTCCACTTT
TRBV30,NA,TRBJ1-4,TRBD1,CAWSVLGGTGGKLFF,TGTGCCTGGAGTGTACTGGGAGGGACAGGGGGCAAACTGTTTTTT
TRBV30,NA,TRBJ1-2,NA,CAWSDKIYGYTF,TGTGCCTGGAGTGATAAGATCTATGGCTACACCTTC
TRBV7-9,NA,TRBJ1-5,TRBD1,CASGFTGGGRNQHQHF,TGTGCCAGTGGTTTTACAGGGGGAGGGCGGAATCAGCACCAGCATTTT
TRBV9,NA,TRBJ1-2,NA,CASSVVSNYGYTF,TGTGCCAGCAGCGTAGTCTCGAACTATGGCTACACCTTC
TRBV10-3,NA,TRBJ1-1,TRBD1,CAIRTGGRDNEAFF,TGTGCCATCAGAACAGGGGGGCGGGACAATGAAGCTTTCTTT
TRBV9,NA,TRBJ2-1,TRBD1,CASSTLRQGCTTKFF,TGTGCCAGCAGCACCCTGCGACAGGGCTGCACTACGAAGTTCTTC
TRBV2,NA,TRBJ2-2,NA,CASSVGTFPGGALFF,TGTGCCAGCAGCGTCGGGACATTCCCCGGCGGGGCGCTGTTTTTT
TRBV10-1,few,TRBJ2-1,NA,CASSVGSGFGNEQFF,TGCGCCAGCAGTGTGGGTAGCGGTTTCGGGAATGAGCAGTTCTTC